Below are 6 T cell receptor beta chains sequenced from a single sample in a study of blood T cell repertoires in COVID-19. Sequenced by immunoSEQ multiplex PCR; TCRdb stores in-frame clones only, minus some. The table has about 180,000 clones, more than 70% seen once. Sequenced material: PBMCs or T cells enriched from blood (not recorded which). The receptors shown here come from a woman in her 30s who had recovered from COVID-19.

The gene calls are TRBV20-1 and TRBJ2-3, with 10 nucleotides matching TRBD2. Trimming took 3 bases from V and 2 from J; bases not matched to a gene: 8. Germline V gives CDR1 DFQATT, CDR2 SNEGSKA (reference sequence). The CDR3 has 16 residues. CDR3 amino acids: CSASWTSGLSTDTQYF. The CDR3 region has the DNA TGCAGTGCTAGTTGGACTAGCGGACTCTCCACAGATACGCAGTATTTT.

The chain carries TRBV27 and TRBJ2-3; tentatively, D is TRBD2 (5 bases). This CDR3 spans 16 amino acids. V was cut by 3 bases and J by 0 bases, with 13 bases left in between. In germline, CDR1 is MNHEY, CDR2 SMNVEV (reference sequence). CDR3 bases: TGTGCCAGCAGTTTTACGATAGCGTCGAGCACAGATACGCAGTATTTT. Its protein product is CASSFTIASSTDTQYF.

This rearrangement joins TRBV24-1 to TRBJ1-2, with D tentatively TRBD1 (5 bases). Germline CDR1 reads KGHDR; CDR2 reads SFDVKD. The CDR3 runs to 16 residues. The V gene lost 3 bases and the J gene lost 3 bases, with 16 bases spanning the gap. This chain's CDR3 is CATSDPTQGGHYGYTF. CDR3 nucleotides: TGTGCCACCAGTGATCCCACCCAGGGAGGGCACTATGGCTACACCTTC.

The CDR3 region is CASSLGLAGNTGELFF. The CDR3 coding sequence is TGTGCCAGCAGCTTAGGACTAGCGGGTAACACCGGGGAGCTGTTTTTT. The gene calls are TRBV11-3 and TRBJ2-2; 10 bases map to TRBD2. V shed 1 base, J shed 2 bases, and the junction held 1 base outside the gene matches. The CDR3 extends over 16 amino acids. Germline V gene data show CDR1 as SGHNT and CDR2 as YENEEA.

J is TRBJ2-3 and V is TRBV27, with 9 positions matching TRBD1. Germline CDR1 is MNHEY and CDR2 is SMNVEV (reference sequence). The CDR3 loop spans 14 amino acids. J gave up 5 bases and V 6 bases, and 6 bases lay outside the gene matches. The CDR3 spells CASSYTGGGDTQYF. CDR3 nucleotide sequence: TGTGCCAGCAGCTATACAGGGGGCGGAGATACGCAGTATTTT.

This clone was observed a single time. The chain employs TRBV7-2 and TRBJ2-3; tentative D call: TRBD2 (6 bases). Germline V gene sequence: CDR1 SGHTA, CDR2 FQGNSA. The CDR3 runs 12 residues. Trimming pared 1 base from V and 14 bases from J, leaving 13 bases between. The CDR3 is CASSLVRDSLYF. The CDR3 DNA is TGTGCCAGCAGCTTAGTAAGGGACTCCCTGTATTTT.